This T cell receptor (beta chain) was sequenced in a study of shared clonotypes between healthy human individuals. The CDR3 covers 15 residues. V was clipped by 1 base and J by 1 base, with 10 bases between them. The V gene's germline CDR1 is LNHDA and CDR2 SQIVND (reference sequence). Deep-level assay runs were performed. Here immunoSEQ multiplex PCR was the method, and the copy in TCRdb shows in-frame clones only, minus some. The sample carries a few million clones, approximately 93% recorded once. This chain links TRBV19 with TRBJ1-1; no clear D. The sequence derives from a man aged 18-30 years in good health. Some clones in this sample may be carry-over from other donors' samples. The sequencing sample was made of naive CD4+ T cells from PBMCs. Specified subset: CD45RA+ positively selected. The CDR3 here is CASSIGGIKNTEAFF. The CDR3 bases are TGTGCCAGTAGTATAGGGGGAATCAAGAACACTGAAGCTTTCTTT. The whole variable domain, filled in from reference TRBV19 and TRBJ1-1, reads DGGITQSPKYLFRKEGQNVTLSCEQNLNHDAMYWYRQDPGQGLRLIYYSQIVNDFQKGDIAEGYSVSREKKESFPLTVTSAQKNPTAFYLCASSIGGIKNTEAFFGQGTRLTVV.